A single T cell receptor beta chain is shown here with its context. Its antigen is unknown. Autologous stem cell transplantation was followed by relapse in every patient, and brentuximab vedotin exposure varied. The V end was cut by 4 bases, the J end by 2 bases, with 1 base between. The CDR3 runs to 11 residues. Germline V gene sequence: CDR1 SGHTA, CDR2 FQGNSA. Using immunoSEQ multiplex PCR, the repertoire was profiled, and TCRdb retains in-frame clones only, with some absent. The table lists about 100,000 clones, approximately 80% of them singletons, with 10% to 15% in the top ten. The data derive from a study of PD-1 blockade in classical Hodgkin lymphoma. General study findings and limits: CD4+ TCR diversity, unlike CD8+, climbed significantly by C4D1. Why repertoires differed is undefined; disease activity or prior therapy possibly contributed. Relative to healthy donors, newly diagnosed patients reportedly had lower baseline TCR diversity, which was reported as lower still in relapsed/refractory patients. Partial responders and progressors had significantly lower baseline TCR diversity.

The receptor's source is a human donor with classical Hodgkin lymphoma. This chain joins TRBV7-2 and TRBJ2-3; D ambiguous. The specimen was peripheral blood mononuclear cells (PBMCs), collected at baseline. CDR3: CASSYTDTQYF. The CDR3 DNA is TGTGCCAGCAGCTACACAGATACGCAGTATTTT.